This entry lists 26 T cell receptor beta chains sequenced from one sample in a study of a mutant IDH1 vaccine in newly diagnosed glioma (dated by TCRdb to 2020 to 2022). This specimen's time point label, per the study, means: week 23, last vaccination. Each vaccine dose was 300 ug of a 20-mer mutant IDH1 peptide in Montanide, given subcutaneously with topical imiquimod. Their recognized antigens are unknown. Library generation was performed with the immunoSEQ multiplex PCR assay. As stored in TCRdb, this immuneACCESS dataset retains in-frame rearrangements with V and J assigned. A fraction of the clones does not appear; measured against another copy, unresolved V genes explain less than half of the discrepancy, and the remainder lacks a known reason. The sample yields around 76,000 clones; around 85% were counted once. The ten largest clones take up approximately 0.8% of the sample. Sequences were derived from PBMCs, sampled from a glioma patient whose treatment included an IDH1 peptide vaccine. The receptors here all came from a woman aged 45 to 65 with glioma.

The chain uses TRBV5-1 and TRBJ2-5, with 7 bases identical to TRBD1. From germline, CDR1 is SGHRS and CDR2 YFSETQ. After removal of 4 bases from V and 2 bases from J, the junction contained 5 bases not matched to a gene. The CDR3 has 14 amino acids. As DNA, the CDR3 is TGCGCCAGCAGCGGCCCGGGACAGCAAGAGACCCAGTACTTC. Encoded protein: CASSGPGQQETQYF.

The chain has TRBV11-2 and TRBJ2-5; no definite D call. The germline V gene encodes CDR1 SGHAT and CDR2 FQNNGV. The CDR3 has 12 residues. V was clipped by 6 bases and J by 4 bases, with 9 bases between them. CDR3 nucleotide sequence: TGTGCCAGCAGATTGGAATCAGAGACCCAGTACTTC. Amino acid sequence: CASRLESETQYF.

V is TRBV29-1 and J is TRBJ2-3; D is possibly TRBD2 (6 bases). The V and J ends lost 3 bases and 2 bases respectively, with 12 bases between them. The CDR3 covers 14 residues. Germline lookup yields CDR1 SQVTM and CDR2 ANQGSEA. As DNA, the CDR3 is TGCAGCGTTGATCCCGGGGGAGACACAGATACGCAGTATTTT. Protein: CSVDPGGDTDTQYF.

J is TRBJ2-7 and V is TRBV6-1; a weak D match, TRBD1 (6 bases). Germline V gene lookup returns CDR1 MNHNS and CDR2 SASEGT. This CDR3 has 16 residues. Trimming cost V 2 bases and J 4 bases, with 18 bases left between them. The chain's CDR3 is CASSEPYGQTGYEQYF. CDR3 sequence (DNA): TGTGCCAGCAGTGAACCATATGGACAGACGGGATACGAGCAGTACTTC.

This sequence joins TRBV10-3 and TRBJ1-3; no clear D. The CDR3 extends over 18 amino acids. The germline gives CDR1 ENHRY, CDR2 SYGVKD. Trimming cost V 2 bases and J 4 bases, with 21 bases left between them. The CDR3 DNA is TGTGCCATCAGTGAGGGGCACAGTTCACCAAATGCGGGAAACACCATATATTTT. Translation: CAISEGHSSPNAGNTIYF.

CDR3 bases: TGTGCCAGCAGCCCGGCGCCCGGAGGGGAAAAACTGTTTTTT. This translates into CASSPAPGGEKLFF. The V call is TRBV7-9, the J call TRBJ1-4, with D unresolved. V was clipped by 5 bases and J by 8 bases, with 15 bases between them. The CDR3 consists of 14 residues. Germline V CDR1 and CDR2: SEHNR, FQNEAQ (reference sequence).

The chain combines TRBV7-8 with TRBJ2-2; the D is unclear. The CDR3 runs to 15 residues. Trimming removed 0 bases at V and 1 base at J, with 6 bases between. CDR1 SGHVS and CDR2 FQNEAQ come from the germline V gene. CDR3 nucleotide sequence: TGTGCCAGCAGCTTAGCGACGGGGAACACCGGGGAGCTGTTTTTT. Translated, it gives CASSLATGNTGELFF.

This chain connects TRBV9 to TRBJ1-2, with 7 bases fitting TRBD1. Trimming took 0 bases from V and 3 from J; bases not matched to a gene: 2. CDR3 size: 14 residues. Germline CDR1 SGDLS, CDR2 YYNGEE. The CDR3, as DNA: TGTGCCAGCAGCGTAGCTGGACAGGACTATGGCTACACCTTC. This codes for CASSVAGQDYGYTF.

This chain joins TRBV5-1 and TRBJ1-6; D remains ambiguous. The CDR3 length is 15 residues. Germline V gene data show CDR1 as SGHRS and CDR2 as YFSETQ. The germline V and J ends were trimmed by 2 bases and 9 bases, with 15 bases remaining between them. This chain's CDR3 is CASSLSGSHRSPLHF. In nucleotides, the CDR3 is TGCGCCAGCAGCTTATCCGGGTCTCACCGTTCACCCCTCCACTTT. Using reference TRBV5-1 and TRBJ1-6 for the parts outside the CDR3, the full variable domain is KAGVTQTPRYLIKTRGQQVTLSCSPISGHRSVSWYQQTPGQGLQFLFEYFSETQRNKGNFPGRFSGRQFSNSRSEMNVSTLELGDSALYLCASSLSGSHRSPLHFGNGTRLTVT.

The rearrangement joins TRBV23-1 to TRBJ2-2, with 9 nucleotides matching TRBD1. TRBV23-1 is an ORF, and what it does is uncertain. The CDR3 is 16 amino acids. Trimming at V came to 8 bases and at J to 6 bases, leaving 13 bases not matched to a gene. CDR3 residues: CASLKTDRGLAGELFF. The CDR3 bases are TGCGCCAGCCTTAAGACCGACAGGGGGTTGGCCGGGGAGCTGTTTTTT.

The chain has TRBV10-3 and TRBJ2-5; D remains ambiguous. The CDR3 is 12 amino acids. Trimming left V 6 bases short and J 0 bases short, with 5 bases between. Germline values: CDR1 ENHRY, CDR2 SYGVKD. CDR3 sequence (DNA): TGTGCCATCAGCCAGGACCAAGAGACCCAGTACTTC. Translating it yields CAISQDQETQYF.

This clone has more than one count but fewer than ten. The chain recombines TRBV5-1 with TRBJ1-6; the D gene is possibly TRBD1 (5 bases). The V end lost 0 bases, the J end lost 8 bases, and 12 bases lay between the germline ends. Germline V lookup: CDR1 SGHRS, CDR2 YFSETQ. The CDR3 contains 15 residues. The CDR3 sequence: CASSLAGAGYSPLHF. The CDR3 DNA follows: TGCGCCAGCAGCTTGGCTGGGGCCGGGTATTCACCCCTCCACTTT.

The chain carries TRBV6-5 and TRBJ2-7; TRBD2 might be the D (6 bases). Germline CDR1 and CDR2: MNHEY and SVGAGI. CDR3 size: 16 residues. Deletions cut 4 bases from V and 7 bases from J, with 23 bases between. The CDR3 DNA reads as TGTGCCAGCAGTTGGGGGGAACAGCTTACCCTACGGGAGCAGTACTTC. Translating it yields CASSWGEQLTLREQYF.

The chain couples TRBV29-1 to TRBJ2-5, with a tentative D call TRBD1 (6 bases). The J call may be wrong; the DNA end is better matched by TRBJ2-7. Germline V lookup: CDR1 SQVTM, CDR2 ANQGSEA. The CDR3 extends over 13 amino acids. DNA of the CDR3: TGCAGCGTTGAAGTCCCTGGGGGCCTCGAGCAGTACTTC. Translation: CSVEVPGGLEQYF.

V is TRBV20-1 and J is TRBJ2-5; D possibly matches TRBD1 or TRBD2 (5 bases each). V lost 3 bases, J lost 4 bases, and 6 bases lay in between. There are 11 residues in the CDR3. Per the germline V gene, CDR1 is DFQATT and CDR2 is SNEGSKA (reference sequence). The CDR3 region is CSASGGETQYF. The CDR3 DNA reads TGCAGTGCTAGTGGGGGAGAGACCCAGTACTTC.

The V call is TRBV30, the J call TRBJ2-7; D remains ambiguous. The CDR3 is made up of 13 amino acids. The ends were cut back, 6 bases at V and 3 bases at J, with 15 bases in the middle. Germline V lookup: CDR1 GTSNPN, CDR2 SVGIG (reference sequence). CDR3 nucleotide sequence: TGTGCCTGTCAGTGGGTTCTGGGCTACGAGCAGTACTTC. It specifies CACQWVLGYEQYF.

The gene calls are TRBV6-5 and TRBJ2-7, with D possibly TRBD1 on 6 matching bases. V dropped 0 bases and J dropped 1 base, with 13 bases sitting between them. CDR3 length equals 16 residues. Germline V gene data show CDR1 as MNHEY and CDR2 as SVGAGI. CDR3 in amino acids: CASSYSGGRGSYEQYF. DNA of the CDR3: TGTGCCAGCAGTTACTCTGGGGGAAGGGGGTCCTACGAGCAGTACTTC.

V is TRBV15 and J is TRBJ1-6, with unresolved D. This CDR3 has 17 residues. The V end lost 4 bases, the J end lost 0 bases, and 13 bases lay between the germline ends. The germline CDR1 and CDR2 sequences are LNHNV and YYDKDF (reference sequence). CDR3 nucleotide sequence: TGTGCCACCAGCACCAGCCGTACCAGCTCCTATAATTCACCCCTCCACTTT. Translating gives CATSTSRTSSYNSPLHF.

This chain links TRBV9 with TRBJ1-2; TRBD1 matches at 9 bases. The CDR3 loop spans 16 amino acids. The V and J ends lost 2 bases and 8 bases, in that order; junction bases with no gene match: 13. The germline CDR1 and CDR2 sequences are SGDLS and YYNGEE. CDR3 sequence: CASSVAGTGSGDGYTF. The DNA of the CDR3 is TGTGCCAGCAGCGTGGCGGGGACAGGGTCCGGCGACGGCTACACCTTC.

The chain uses TRBV6-1 and TRBJ1-4; no definite D call. The CDR3 is 14 amino acids. The germline V gene encodes CDR1 MNHNS and CDR2 SASEGT. Trimming cost V 8 bases and J 4 bases, with 14 bases left between them. The CDR3 loop is CASLPQRNNEKLFF. The CDR3 DNA reads as TGTGCCAGCCTTCCACAGCGTAATAATGAAAAACTGTTTTTT.

The chain carries TRBV28 and TRBJ2-7; TRBD2 matches at 11 bases. CDR1 MDHEN and CDR2 SYDVKM come from the germline V gene. J was trimmed by 0 bases and V by 6 bases; bases with no gene match: 1. CDR3 size: 14 residues. The CDR3 loop is CASRGTSGSYEQYF. The CDR3 nucleotides are TGTGCCAGCAGGGGGACTAGCGGCTCCTACGAGCAGTACTTC.

V gene TRBV4-1 combines with J gene TRBJ1-2; D unclear. CDR1 is MGHRA and CDR2 is YSYEKL in the germline V gene. Trimming stripped 7 bases from V and 4 bases from J, with 13 bases between. This CDR3 comprises 13 residues. As DNA, the CDR3 is TGCGCCAGCAAGAACCGAAAGACCTATGGCTACACCTTC. Translation: CASKNRKTYGYTF.

J is TRBJ2-7 and V is TRBV4-1; no clear D. The CDR3 sequence is 13 residues long. The V end lost 8 bases, the J end lost 4 bases, and 15 bases lay between the germline ends. Looked up from germline, CDR1 is MGHRA and CDR2 is YSYEKL. The CDR3 nucleotides read TGCGCCAGCTCTCCAGGAGTAAAATACGAGCAGTACTTC. Protein: CASSPGVKYEQYF.

The rearrangement links TRBV5-6 to TRBJ2-7; D is unclear. Trimming took 0 bases from V and 0 from J, leaving 4 bases between them. Germline V lookup: CDR1 SGHDT, CDR2 YYEEEE. The CDR3 is made up of 13 amino acids. CDR3 nucleotide sequence: TGTGCCAGCAGCTTGGGGGCCTCCTACGAGCAGTACTTC. Protein: CASSLGASYEQYF.

V is TRBV2 and J is TRBJ2-1, with D unresolved. The CDR3 extends over 14 amino acids. Germline V gives CDR1 SNHLY, CDR2 FYNNEI. The V end was cut by 3 bases, the J end by 5 bases, with 11 bases between. The CDR3 DNA sequence: TGTGCCAGCAGTGAGTCGAGGCTAAACAATGAGCAGTTCTTC. Translation gives CASSESRLNNEQFF.

The J gene is TRBJ2-1, the V gene TRBV10-3; no definite D call. This CDR3 comprises 15 residues. Deletions cut 4 bases from V and 1 base from J, with 11 bases between. CDR1 is ENHRY, CDR2 SYGVKD, per germline. The CDR3 sequence: CAISVADRSYNEQFF. The CDR3 bases are TGTGCCATCAGTGTCGCCGATCGGTCCTACAATGAGCAGTTCTTC.